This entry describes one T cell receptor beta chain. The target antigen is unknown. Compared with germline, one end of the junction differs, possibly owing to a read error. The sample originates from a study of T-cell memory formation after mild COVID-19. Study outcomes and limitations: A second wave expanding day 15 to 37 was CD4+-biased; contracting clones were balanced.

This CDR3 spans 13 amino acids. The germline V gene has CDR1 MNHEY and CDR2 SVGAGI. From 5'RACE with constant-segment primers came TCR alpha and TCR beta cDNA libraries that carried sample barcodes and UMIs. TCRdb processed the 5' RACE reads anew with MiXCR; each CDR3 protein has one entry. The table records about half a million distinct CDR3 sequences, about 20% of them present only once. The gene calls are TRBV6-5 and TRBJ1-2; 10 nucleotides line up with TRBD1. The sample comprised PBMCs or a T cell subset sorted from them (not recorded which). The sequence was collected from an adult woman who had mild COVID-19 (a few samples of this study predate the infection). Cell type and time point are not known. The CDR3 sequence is CASSYGTGARLSF. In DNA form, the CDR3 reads TGTGCCAGCAGTTACGGGACAGGGGCCCGACTCTCCTTC.